Here is one TCR beta chain with its context. Repertoires were generated with immunoSEQ multiplex PCR, while TCRdb's copy carries only in-frame clones and drops some. The sample consists of some 43,000 clones, 70% to 90% of them appearing once. The data derive from a study of ipilimumab plus nivolumab after autologous stem cell transplantation. Germline V gene lookup returns CDR1 MNHEY and CDR2 SMNVEV (reference sequence). V lost 8 bases to trimming and J lost 4 bases, with 12 bases between them. This CDR3 spans 13 amino acids. This specimen was PBMCs, taken in a trial of ipilimumab plus nivolumab as post-transplant consolidation. This TCR derives from a male donor with multiple myeloma. This chain uses TRBV27 with TRBJ2-1, with D perhaps matching TRBD2 (5 bases). In nucleotides, the CDR3 is TGTGCCAGCGGTGAGGGTGGGTACAATGAGCAGTTCTTC. As protein: CASGEGGYNEQFF.